This T cell receptor (beta chain) was sequenced during a study of blood T cells in healthy people across ages. Study observations and caveats: Changes in expanded clonotypes were possibly confounded, as the CMV status of donors was unknown. A roughly linear age-dependent decrease characterized TCR beta diversity per million T cells.

On this clonotype: Its antigen is currently unknown.

The second PCR ran roughly 6 to 11 cycles with a sample-barcoded 5' primer and J-beta primers. A tag from a template-switch adaptor with 12 random nucleotides marked each cDNA molecule. Using its own MiXCR run on the 5' RACE reads, TCRdb lists one record per CDR3 protein. The sample includes approximately 850,000 distinct CDR3 sequences, roughly 60% of them seen just once. The V end lost 3 bases, the J end lost 2 bases, and 11 bases lay between the germline ends. In germline, CDR1 is SQVTM, CDR2 ANQGSEA. The CDR3 consists of 14 residues. J is TRBJ1-3 and V is TRBV29-1; weak D call: TRBD1 (6 bases). The sequenced sample consisted of blood. The clonotype originates from a man younger than 40 in good health. The CDR3 coding sequence is TGCAGCGTTGAGGCTGCAGGGGCTGGAAACACCATATATTTT. Encoded protein: CSVEAAGAGNTIYF.